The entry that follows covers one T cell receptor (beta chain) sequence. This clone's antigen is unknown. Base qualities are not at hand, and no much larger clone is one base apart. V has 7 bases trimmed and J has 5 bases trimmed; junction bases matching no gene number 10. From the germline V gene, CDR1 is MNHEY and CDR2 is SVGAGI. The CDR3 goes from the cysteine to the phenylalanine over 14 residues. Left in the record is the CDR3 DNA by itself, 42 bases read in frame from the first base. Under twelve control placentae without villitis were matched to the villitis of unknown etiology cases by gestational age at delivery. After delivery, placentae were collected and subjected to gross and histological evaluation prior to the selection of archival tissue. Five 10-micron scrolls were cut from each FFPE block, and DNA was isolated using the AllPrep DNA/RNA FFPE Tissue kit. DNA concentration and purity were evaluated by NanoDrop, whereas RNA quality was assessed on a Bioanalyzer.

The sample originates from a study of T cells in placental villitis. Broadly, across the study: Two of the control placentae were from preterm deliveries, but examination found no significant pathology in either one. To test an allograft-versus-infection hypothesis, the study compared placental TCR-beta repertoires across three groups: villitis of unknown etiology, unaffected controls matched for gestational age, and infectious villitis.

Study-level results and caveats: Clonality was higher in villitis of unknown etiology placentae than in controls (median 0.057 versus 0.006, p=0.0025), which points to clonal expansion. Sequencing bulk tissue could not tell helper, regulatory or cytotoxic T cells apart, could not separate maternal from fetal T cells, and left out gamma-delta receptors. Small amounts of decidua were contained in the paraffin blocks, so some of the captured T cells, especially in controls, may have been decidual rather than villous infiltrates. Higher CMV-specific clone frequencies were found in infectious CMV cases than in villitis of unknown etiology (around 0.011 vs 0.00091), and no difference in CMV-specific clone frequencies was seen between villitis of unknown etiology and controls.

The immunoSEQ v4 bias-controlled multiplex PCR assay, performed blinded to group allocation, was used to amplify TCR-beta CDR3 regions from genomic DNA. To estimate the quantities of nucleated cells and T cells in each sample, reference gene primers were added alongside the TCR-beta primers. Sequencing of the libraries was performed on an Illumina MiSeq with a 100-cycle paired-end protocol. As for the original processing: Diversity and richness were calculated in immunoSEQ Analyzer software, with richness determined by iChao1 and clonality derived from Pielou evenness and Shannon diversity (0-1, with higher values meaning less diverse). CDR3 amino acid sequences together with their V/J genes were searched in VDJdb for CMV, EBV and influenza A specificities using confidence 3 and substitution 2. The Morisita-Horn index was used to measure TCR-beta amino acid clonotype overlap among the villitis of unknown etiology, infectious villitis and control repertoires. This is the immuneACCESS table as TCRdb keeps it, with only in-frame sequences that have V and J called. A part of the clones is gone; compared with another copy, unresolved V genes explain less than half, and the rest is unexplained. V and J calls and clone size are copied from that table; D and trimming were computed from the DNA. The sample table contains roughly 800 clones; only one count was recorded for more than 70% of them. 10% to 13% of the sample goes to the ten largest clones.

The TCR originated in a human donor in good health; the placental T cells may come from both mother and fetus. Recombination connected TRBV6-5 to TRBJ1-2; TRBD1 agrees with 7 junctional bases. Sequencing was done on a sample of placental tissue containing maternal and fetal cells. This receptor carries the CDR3 CASTPQGFFYGYTF. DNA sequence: TGTGCCAGCACCCCACAGGGGTTTTTTTATGGCTACACCTTC.